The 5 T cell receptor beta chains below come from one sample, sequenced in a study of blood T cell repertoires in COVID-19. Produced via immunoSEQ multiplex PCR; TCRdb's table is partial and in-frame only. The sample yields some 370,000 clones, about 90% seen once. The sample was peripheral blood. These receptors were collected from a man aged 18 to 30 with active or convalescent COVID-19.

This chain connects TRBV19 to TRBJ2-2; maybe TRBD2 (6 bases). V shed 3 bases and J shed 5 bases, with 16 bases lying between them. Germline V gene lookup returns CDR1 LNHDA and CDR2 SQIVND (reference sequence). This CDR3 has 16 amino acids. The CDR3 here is CASSIDGSRRTGELFF. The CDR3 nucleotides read TGTGCCAGTAGTATTGACGGGAGCAGGCGGACCGGGGAGCTGTTTTTT.

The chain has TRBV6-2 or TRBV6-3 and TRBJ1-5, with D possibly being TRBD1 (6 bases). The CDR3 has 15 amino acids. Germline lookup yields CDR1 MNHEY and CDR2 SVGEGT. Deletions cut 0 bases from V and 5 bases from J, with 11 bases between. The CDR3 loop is CASSYSGARYQPQHF. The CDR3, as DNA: TGTGCCAGCAGTTACTCGGGGGCGCGTTATCAGCCCCAGCATTTT.

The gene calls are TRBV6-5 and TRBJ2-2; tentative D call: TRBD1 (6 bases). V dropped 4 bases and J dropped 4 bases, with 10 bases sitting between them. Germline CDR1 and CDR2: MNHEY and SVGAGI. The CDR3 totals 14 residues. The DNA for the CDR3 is TGTGCCAGCAGTTTCGACAGGTCCACCGGGGAGCTGTTTTTT. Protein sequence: CASSFDRSTGELFF.

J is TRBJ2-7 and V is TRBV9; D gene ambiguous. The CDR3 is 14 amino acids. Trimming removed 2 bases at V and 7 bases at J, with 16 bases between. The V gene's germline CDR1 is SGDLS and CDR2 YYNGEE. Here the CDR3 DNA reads TGTGCCAGCAGCGTTTCTGGCACCTCCTTTGAGCAGTACTTC. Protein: CASSVSGTSFEQYF.

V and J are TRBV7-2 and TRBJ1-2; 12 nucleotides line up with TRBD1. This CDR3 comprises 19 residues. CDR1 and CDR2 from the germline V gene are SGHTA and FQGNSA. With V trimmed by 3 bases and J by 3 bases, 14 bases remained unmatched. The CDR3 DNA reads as TGTGCCAGCAGCTTTTTCCCGGGACAGGGGGCGTCTACGCACTATGGCTACACCTTC. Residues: CASSFFPGQGASTHYGYTF.